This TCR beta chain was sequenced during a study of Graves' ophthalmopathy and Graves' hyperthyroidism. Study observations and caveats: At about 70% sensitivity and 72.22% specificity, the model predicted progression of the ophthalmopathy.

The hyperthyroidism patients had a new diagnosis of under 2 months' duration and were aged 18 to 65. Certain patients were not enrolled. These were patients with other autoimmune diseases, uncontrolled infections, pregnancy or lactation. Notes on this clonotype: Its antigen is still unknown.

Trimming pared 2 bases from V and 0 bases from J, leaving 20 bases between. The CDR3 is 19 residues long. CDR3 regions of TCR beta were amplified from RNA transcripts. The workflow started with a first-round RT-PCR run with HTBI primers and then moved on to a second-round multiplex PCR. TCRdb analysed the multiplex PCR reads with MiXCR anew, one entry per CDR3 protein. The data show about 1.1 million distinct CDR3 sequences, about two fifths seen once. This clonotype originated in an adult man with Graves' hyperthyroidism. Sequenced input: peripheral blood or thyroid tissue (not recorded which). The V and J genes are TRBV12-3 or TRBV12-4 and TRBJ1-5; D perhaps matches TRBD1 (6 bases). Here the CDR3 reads CASSLKSRGARNSNQPQHF. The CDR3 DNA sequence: TGTGCCAGCAGTTTAAAAAGTCGGGGGGCAAGGAATAGCAATCAGCCCCAGCATTTT.